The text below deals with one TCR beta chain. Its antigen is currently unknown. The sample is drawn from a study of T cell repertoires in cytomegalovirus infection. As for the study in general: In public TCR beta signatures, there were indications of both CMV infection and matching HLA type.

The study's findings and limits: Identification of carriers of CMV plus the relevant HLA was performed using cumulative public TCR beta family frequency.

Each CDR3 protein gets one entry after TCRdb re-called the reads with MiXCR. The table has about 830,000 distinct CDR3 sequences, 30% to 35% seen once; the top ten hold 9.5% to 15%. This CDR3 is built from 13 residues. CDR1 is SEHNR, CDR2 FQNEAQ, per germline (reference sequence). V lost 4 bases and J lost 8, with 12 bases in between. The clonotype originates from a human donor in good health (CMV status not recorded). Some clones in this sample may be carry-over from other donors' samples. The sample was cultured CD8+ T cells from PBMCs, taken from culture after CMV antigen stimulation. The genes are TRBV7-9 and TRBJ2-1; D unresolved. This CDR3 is CASSSPMKYEQFF. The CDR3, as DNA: TGTGCCAGCAGCTCCCCAATGAAATATGAGCAGTTCTTC.